The sequence of this T cell receptor beta chain was determined in a study of OX40 agonist ivuxolimab in advanced cancers. Overall study context: The dose-escalation cohort had hepatocellular carcinoma, melanoma, renal cell or head and neck cancer.

Assay: immunoSEQ multiplex PCR; the TCRdb copy retains only in-frame clones and omits some. The table shows 45,000 to 60,000 clones, with roughly 92% occurring only once. There are 11 residues in the CDR3. Trimming took off 4 bases at V and 3 bases at J, with 7 bases between the two ends. Germline lookup yields CDR1 DFQATT and CDR2 SNEGSKA (reference sequence). The chain employs TRBV20-1 and TRBJ2-7, with a tentative D call TRBD1 (6 bases). The TCR originated in an adult with an advanced solid tumor such as melanoma, head and neck, liver or kidney cancer. The material sequenced was CD4+ or CD8+ T cells sorted from blood, taken in a trial of the OX40 agonist ivuxolimab. This CDR3 is CSAIQGYEQYF. The CDR3 DNA sequence: TGCAGTGCTATACAGGGCTACGAGCAGTACTTC.